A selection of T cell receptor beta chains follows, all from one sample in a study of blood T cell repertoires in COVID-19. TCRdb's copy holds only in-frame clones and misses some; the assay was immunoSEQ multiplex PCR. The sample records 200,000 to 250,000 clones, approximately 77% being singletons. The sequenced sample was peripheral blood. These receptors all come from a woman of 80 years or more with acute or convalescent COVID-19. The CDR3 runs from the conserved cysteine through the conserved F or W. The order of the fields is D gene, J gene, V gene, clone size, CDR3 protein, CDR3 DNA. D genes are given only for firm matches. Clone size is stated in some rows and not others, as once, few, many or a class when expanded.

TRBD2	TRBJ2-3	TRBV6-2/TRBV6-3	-	CASSLAGTSTDTQYF	TGTGCCAGCAGTTTAGCGGGGACTAGCACAGATACGCAGTATTTT
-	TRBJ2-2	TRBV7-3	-	CASSLILAGELFF	TGTGCCAGCAGCTTAATCCTAGCCGGGGAGCTGTTTTTT
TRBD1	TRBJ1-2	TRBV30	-	CAWSGTGVYGYTF	TGTGCCTGGAGCGGGACAGGGGTCTATGGCTACACCTTC
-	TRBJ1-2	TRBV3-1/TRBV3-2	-	CASSRVLTGSVGYTF	TGTGCCAGCAGCAGGGTCCTTACAGGGAGCGTTGGCTACACCTTC
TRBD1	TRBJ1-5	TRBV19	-	CASSPPAGGQGHF	TGTGCCAGTAGTCCCCCTGCAGGGGGCCAGGGGCATTTT
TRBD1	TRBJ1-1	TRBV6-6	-	CASSSLKRGRNTEAFF	TGTGCCAGCAGTTCCCTCAAGAGGGGGCGGAACACTGAAGCTTTCTTT
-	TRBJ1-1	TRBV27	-	CASTQTGNTEAFF	TGTGCCAGCACCCAGACGGGAAACACTGAAGCTTTCTTT
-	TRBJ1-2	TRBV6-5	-	CASSSPTEVYGYTF	TGTGCCAGCAGTTCGCCGACAGAAGTCTATGGCTACACCTTC
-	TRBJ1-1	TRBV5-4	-	CASSLQALGDEAFF	TGTGCCAGCAGCTTGCAGGCCCTCGGGGATGAAGCTTTCTTT
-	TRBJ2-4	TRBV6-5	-	CASSYGSSGDIQYF	TGTGCCAGCAGTTACGGGAGTTCTGGGGACATTCAGTACTTC
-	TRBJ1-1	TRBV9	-	CASSVKGGTEAFF	TGTGCCAGCAGCGTTAAGGGGGGGACTGAAGCTTTCTTT
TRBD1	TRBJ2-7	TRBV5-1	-	CASSLVGQGAYEQYF	TGCGCCAGCAGCTTGGTAGGACAGGGAGCCTACGAGCAGTACTTC
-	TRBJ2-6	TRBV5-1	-	CASSFLADGANVLTF	TGCGCCAGCAGCTTCCTCGCGGATGGGGCCAACGTCCTGACTTTC
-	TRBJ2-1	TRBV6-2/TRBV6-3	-	CASSQGPVRGSSYNEQFF	TGTGCCAGCAGTCAGGGGCCCGTCAGGGGAAGCTCCTACAATGAGCAGTTCTTC
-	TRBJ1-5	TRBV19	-	CASSIPNQPQHF	TGTGCCAGTAGTATACCAAATCAGCCCCAGCATTTT
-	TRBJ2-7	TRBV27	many	CASSLLGRNSYEQYF	TGTGCCAGCAGTTTATTGGGCAGAAACTCCTACGAGCAGTACTTC
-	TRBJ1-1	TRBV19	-	CASNTQAVNTEAFF	TGTGCCAGCAACACACAGGCGGTGAACACTGAAGCTTTCTTT
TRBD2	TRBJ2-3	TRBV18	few	CASSYGLAVTDTQYF	TGTGCCAGCTCCTACGGACTAGCGGTGACAGATACGCAGTATTTT
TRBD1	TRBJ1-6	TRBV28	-	CASSLGRQGSSPLHF	TGTGCCAGCAGTTTAGGTCGACAGGGATCGTCACCCCTCCACTTT
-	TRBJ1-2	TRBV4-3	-	CASSPRAGSPSLEGHTF	TGCGCCAGCAGCCCCCGCGCAGGGTCCCCCTCACTGGAGGGCCACACCTTC
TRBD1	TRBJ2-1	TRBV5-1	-	CASSLAGGNEQFF	TGCGCCAGCAGCTTGGCAGGGGGCAATGAGCAGTTCTTC
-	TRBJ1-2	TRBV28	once	CASSRDRNNYGYTF	TGTGCCAGCAGCCGAGACAGGAACAACTATGGCTACACCTTC